Listed here are 10 T cell receptor beta chains from one sample, sequenced in a study of blood T cell repertoires in COVID-19. Clones were read by immunoSEQ multiplex PCR, and TCRdb kept only the in-frame ones, dropping some. This table holds approximately 290,000 clones, about nine tenths found once. Specimen: peripheral blood. Receptors were obtained from a man between 18 and 29 years old with active or convalescent COVID-19.

This clone was observed a single time. The V call is TRBV7-2, the J call TRBJ2-1; D possibly corresponds to TRBD2 (5 bases). Trimming took 6 bases from V and 11 from J, leaving 17 bases between them. Germline CDR1 is SGHTA and CDR2 is FQGNSA. This CDR3 comprises 13 residues. CDR3: CASRWIPAGKQFF. In DNA form, the CDR3 reads TGTGCCAGCAGGTGGATTCCTGCCGGGAAGCAGTTCTTC.

The chain couples TRBV28 to TRBJ1-5; 7 bases fit TRBD1. Germline CDR1 and CDR2: MDHEN and SYDVKM. V lost 5 bases, J lost 4 bases, and 11 bases stayed unmatched. The length of the CDR3 is 16 residues. As DNA, the CDR3 is TGTGCCAGCAGTCCCCGGGGCAGGGGGGATAATCAGCCCCAGCATTTT. Amino acids: CASSPRGRGDNQPQHF.

The chain combines TRBV18 with TRBJ1-2; 7 nucleotides match TRBD1. Germline V gene lookup returns CDR1 KGHSH and CDR2 LQKENI. The V and J ends lost 6 bases and 2 bases, in that order; junction bases with no gene match: 9. This CDR3 has 15 residues. The CDR3 sequence is CASSPTGDSNYGYTF. CDR3 coding DNA: TGTGCCAGCTCTCCAACAGGGGATTCCAACTATGGCTACACCTTC.

The chain couples TRBV4-3 to TRBJ1-2, with 7 positions matching TRBD1. Looked up from germline, CDR1 is LGHNA and CDR2 is YSLEER. After removal of 5 bases from V and 5 bases from J, the junction contained 8 bases not matched to a gene. The CDR3 extends over 14 amino acids. The CDR3 coding sequence is TGCGCCAGCAGCGAAAGGGGGCTTGGGTATGGCTACACCTTC. It codes for CASSERGLGYGYTF.

This rearrangement joins TRBV12-3 or TRBV12-4 to TRBJ2-1, with a possible D match to TRBD1 (6 bases). This CDR3 is built from 11 residues. The V and J ends lost 8 bases and 11 bases respectively, with 13 bases between them. The CDR3 coding sequence is TGTGCCAGCCAAACAGGGATACAGCAGTTCTTC. Amino acids: CASQTGIQQFF.

The chain links TRBV7-3 to TRBJ2-3, with 9 bases aligning to TRBD2. J lost 5 bases, V lost 1 base, and 13 bases had no gene match. The CDR3 is 18 amino acids. Per the germline V gene, CDR1 is SGHTA and CDR2 is FQGTGA. This CDR3 is CASSLNVRGGRAVDTQYF. For the CDR3, the DNA is TGTGCCAGCAGCTTAAACGTTCGTGGCGGGAGGGCCGTAGATACGCAGTATTTT.

CDR3 residues: CASSWGVGGNTIYF. The DNA of the CDR3 is TGCGCCAGCAGCTGGGGGGTAGGTGGAAACACCATATATTTT. The rearrangement joins TRBV5-1 to TRBJ1-3; D is possibly TRBD1 (5 bases). CDR1 is SGHRS and CDR2 is YFSETQ in the germline V gene. The CDR3 runs 14 residues. Trimming cost V 3 bases and J 3 bases, with 10 bases left between them. The variable domain in full, with the rest retrieved from reference TRBV5-1 and TRBJ1-3, is KAGVTQTPRYLIKTRGQQVTLSCSPISGHRSVSWYQQTPGQGLQFLFEYFSETQRNKGNFPGRFSGRQFSNSRSEMNVSTLELGDSALYLCASSWGVGGNTIYFGEGSWLTVV.

The chain joins TRBV11-3 to TRBJ2-2; perhaps TRBD1 as D (5 bases). V was trimmed by 4 bases and J by 0 bases, leaving 12 bases between them. There are 16 residues in the CDR3. The V gene's germline CDR1 is SGHNT and CDR2 YENEEA. The CDR3, as DNA: TGTGCCAGCAGCTCAACAGGTAGCTCGAACACCGGGGAGCTGTTTTTT. Residues: CASSSTGSSNTGELFF.

This clone has just one count. The rearrangement links TRBV6-5 to TRBJ2-7, with 12 nucleotides matching TRBD2. The CDR3 contains 15 residues. From germline, CDR1 is MNHEY and CDR2 SVGAGI. V shed 5 bases, J shed 4 bases, and the junction held 6 bases outside the gene matches. The CDR3 here is CASSTSSGGAYEQYF. The CDR3 DNA sequence: TGTGCCAGCAGTACCTCTAGCGGGGGGGCGTACGAGCAGTACTTC.

This clone was seen more than once but under ten times. This chain links TRBV28 with TRBJ2-7; D is undetermined. This CDR3 has 10 residues. Looked up from germline, CDR1 is MDHEN and CDR2 is SYDVKM. Between the trimmed V and J ends, which lost 4 bases and 6 bases, there was a span of 4 bases. The CDR3 sequence is CASSSREQYF. CDR3 coding DNA: TGTGCCAGCAGTTCCCGCGAGCAGTACTTC. The full variable domain, its missing parts supplied by reference TRBV28 and TRBJ2-7, is DVKVTQSSRYLVKRTGEKVFLECVQDMDHENMFWYRQDPGLGLRLIYFSYDVKMKEKGDIPEGYSVSREKKERFSLILESASTNQTSMYLCASSSREQYFGPGTRLTVT.